A selection of T cell receptor beta chains follows, all from one sample in a study of blood T cell repertoires in COVID-19. TCRdb keeps only in-frame clones here, not all; method: immunoSEQ multiplex PCR. This repertoire shows about 250,000 clones, around nine tenths found once; its top ten account for over 3%. The sample consisted of PBMCs or T cells enriched from blood (not recorded which). The source of these receptors is a woman in her thirties or forties who had been exposed to COVID-19. CDR3s include the opening cysteine and the closing phenylalanine or tryptophan. The D gene is left open where the match is weak. Size tells how often a clone was seen (once, few, many) or the class of an expanded clone, and some rows leave it out.

V	D	size	J	CDR3	DNA
TRBV11-2	-	few	TRBJ1-1	CASSLDLQGKAFF	TGTGCCAGCAGCTTAGATCTGCAGGGGAAAGCTTTCTTT
TRBV25-1	TRBD2	once	TRBJ2-3	CASSVTGGPSDTQYF	TGTGCCAGCAGTGTAACGGGAGGGCCATCAGATACGCAGTATTTT
TRBV5-1	-	-	TRBJ1-2	CASSLADSLPIYGYTF	TGCGCCAGCAGCTTGGCCGACAGCCTGCCCATCTATGGCTACACCTTC
TRBV6-5	-	-	TRBJ1-2	CASSYSSLRAENGYTF	TGTGCCAGCAGTTACTCGTCGCTCAGGGCGGAAAATGGCTACACCTTC
TRBV7-3	-	once	TRBJ1-1	CASSLSSGYGAEAFF	TGTGCCAGCAGCTTATCTTCGGGATACGGAGCTGAAGCTTTCTTT
TRBV5-4	-	-	TRBJ1-1	CASSLDHHRVGTEAFF	TGTGCCAGCAGCTTGGATCATCACAGGGTCGGCACTGAAGCTTTCTTT
TRBV7-6	TRBD1	-	TRBJ1-4	CASSRVGGLNEKLFF	TGTGCCAGCAGCCGGGTAGGGGGCCTAAATGAAAAACTGTTTTTT
TRBV2	TRBD1	once	TRBJ2-7	CASSEVRQGVYEQYF	TGTGCCAGCAGTGAAGTCAGACAGGGGGTCTACGAGCAGTACTTC
TRBV6-2/TRBV6-3	-	-	TRBJ2-7	CASSVFYEQYF	TGTGCCAGCAGCGTATTTTACGAGCAGTACTTC
TRBV5-1	TRBD1	-	TRBJ1-2	CASSPDSGTGFVYGYTF	TGCGCCAGCAGCCCTGATTCCGGGACAGGATTTGTTTATGGCTACACCTTC
TRBV6-5	-	once	TRBJ1-3	CASNVGGSGNTIYF	TGTGCCAGCAACGTAGGGGGCTCTGGAAACACCATATATTTT
TRBV2	-	-	TRBJ2-3	CASTPGSGWGTQYF	TGTGCCAGCACCCCGGGGAGCGGGTGGGGTACGCAGTATTTT
TRBV7-9	-	-	TRBJ2-5	CASSPLQGVGETQYF	TGTGCCAGCAGCCCGCTCCAGGGCGTGGGAGAGACCCAGTACTTC
TRBV12-5	-	-	TRBJ1-2	CASGPPWSISNYGYTF	TGTGCTAGTGGTCCTCCCTGGTCTATATCTAACTATGGCTACACCTTC
TRBV28	TRBD1	-	TRBJ2-7	CASSAGTGQYEQYF	TGTGCCAGCAGTGCCGGGACAGGTCAATACGAGCAGTACTTC
TRBV6-2/TRBV6-3	TRBD1	-	TRBJ2-3	CASSLGQGPDTQYF	TGTGCCAGCAGTCTGGGACAGGGACCAGATACGCAGTATTTT
TRBV4-3	TRBD1	-	TRBJ1-4	CASSQETGRLDEKLFF	TGCGCCAGCAGCCAAGAGACAGGGAGGCTGGATGAAAAACTGTTTTTT
TRBV6-5	-	-	TRBJ1-5	CATNTGGVGDQPQHF	TGTGCCACGAACACCGGAGGGGTTGGGGATCAGCCCCAGCATTTT
TRBV28	TRBD2	-	TRBJ2-7	CASSQSGGTGHEQYF	TGTGCCAGCAGCCAGTCGGGAGGGACTGGGCACGAGCAGTACTTC
TRBV20-1	TRBD1	-	TRBJ1-1	CSASDVTQGRF	TGCAGTGCTAGCGACGTTACACAGGGGCGCTTT
TRBV10-3	-	once	TRBJ1-4	CAISQGTNEKLFF	TGTGCCATCAGCCAGGGAACTAATGAAAAACTGTTTTTT
TRBV30	TRBD1	-	TRBJ2-2	CAWSDPGTGGGMGNTGELFF	TGTGCCTGGAGCGACCCCGGGACAGGGGGAGGTATGGGGAACACCGGGGAGCTGTTTTTT
TRBV4-1	TRBD1	-	TRBJ2-7	CASSQATGGFYEQYF	TGCGCCAGCAGCCAAGCGACAGGGGGCTTCTACGAGCAGTACTTC
TRBV2	TRBD1	-	TRBJ2-1	CASSVQQGKVNEQFF	TGTGCCAGCAGTGTCCAACAGGGGAAGGTCAATGAGCAGTTCTTC
TRBV4-3	-	-	TRBJ2-5	CASSQAGVGGETQYF	TGCGCCAGCAGCCAAGCAGGGGTTGGTGGGGAGACCCAGTACTTC
TRBV9	TRBD2	-	TRBJ2-5	CASSVGMTSGGQETQYF	TGTGCCAGCAGCGTTGGGATGACTAGCGGGGGGCAAGAGACCCAGTACTTC
TRBV12-3/TRBV12-4	-	-	TRBJ1-1	CASSANRQEAFF	TGTGCCAGCAGCGCGAACCGACAGGAAGCTTTCTTT
TRBV28	-	-	TRBJ1-2	CASHTTGQTNTF	TGTGCCAGCCATACTACAGGGCAAACAAATACCTTC
TRBV4-3	TRBD2	few	TRBJ2-7	CASSQDLRLAGGNYEQYF	TGCGCCAGCAGCCAAGATCTTAGGCTAGCGGGGGGGAACTACGAGCAGTACTTC
TRBV4-3	TRBD1	-	TRBJ1-4	CASSQGLGRQGAANEKLFF	TGCGCCAGCAGCCAAGGTCTGGGGAGACAGGGGGCAGCTAATGAAAAACTGTTTTTT
TRBV5-1	TRBD1	-	TRBJ1-4	CASSLGDRSTNEKLFF	TGCGCCAGCAGCTTGGGGGACAGGTCAACTAATGAAAAACTGTTTTTT
TRBV30	TRBD1	-	TRBJ2-4	CAWDRQGVDIQYF	TGTGCCTGGGACCGACAGGGTGTGGACATTCAGTACTTC
TRBV7-2	TRBD1	-	TRBJ2-7	CASSGTGTGIYEQYF	TGTGCCAGCAGCGGAACCGGGACAGGGATCTACGAGCAGTACTTC
TRBV7-9	TRBD2	-	TRBJ2-1	CASSRTSGGYNEQFF	TGTGCCAGCAGCCGGACTAGCGGGGGGTACAATGAGCAGTTCTTC
TRBV19	TRBD2	-	TRBJ2-1	CASSNPLASGSVNEQFF	TGTGCCAGTAGTAACCCATTGGCTAGCGGGAGCGTGAATGAGCAGTTCTTC
TRBV28	-	-	TRBJ2-7	CASGDPRGASTYEQYF	TGTGCCAGCGGAGACCCCCGGGGTGCGTCGACCTACGAGCAGTACTTC
TRBV10-3	-	-	TRBJ2-3	CAIREGSGGTDTQYF	TGTGCCATCAGGGAGGGTAGCGGAGGCACAGATACGCAGTATTTT
TRBV27	TRBD1	-	TRBJ2-5	CASSFRGQGGRQTQYF	TGTGCCAGCAGTTTTCGCGGACAGGGGGGAAGGCAGACCCAGTACTTC
TRBV25-1	-	once	TRBJ1-1	CASAPWGRDTEAFF	TGTGCCAGCGCGCCTTGGGGGCGGGACACTGAAGCTTTCTTT
TRBV6-2/TRBV6-3	-	-	TRBJ1-5	CASSSGFKPQHF	TGTGCCAGCAGTTCGGGGTTTAAGCCCCAGCATTTT
TRBV2	TRBD2	-	TRBJ2-1	CASSEARLAGAGRSSYNEQFF	TGTGCCAGCAGTGAAGCTAGGCTAGCGGGAGCCGGGCGAAGCTCCTACAATGAGCAGTTCTTC
TRBV2	-	-	TRBJ1-2	CASSREGSGGYTF	TGTGCCAGCTCTAGAGAGGGATCGGGTGGCTACACCTTC
TRBV24-1	TRBD1	-	TRBJ2-2	CATSDGQGYTGELFF	TGTGCCACCAGTGATGGACAGGGTTACACCGGGGAGCTGTTTTTT
TRBV24-1	-	-	TRBJ2-5	CATSDSETQYF	TGTGCCACCAGTGACTCAGAGACCCAGTACTTC